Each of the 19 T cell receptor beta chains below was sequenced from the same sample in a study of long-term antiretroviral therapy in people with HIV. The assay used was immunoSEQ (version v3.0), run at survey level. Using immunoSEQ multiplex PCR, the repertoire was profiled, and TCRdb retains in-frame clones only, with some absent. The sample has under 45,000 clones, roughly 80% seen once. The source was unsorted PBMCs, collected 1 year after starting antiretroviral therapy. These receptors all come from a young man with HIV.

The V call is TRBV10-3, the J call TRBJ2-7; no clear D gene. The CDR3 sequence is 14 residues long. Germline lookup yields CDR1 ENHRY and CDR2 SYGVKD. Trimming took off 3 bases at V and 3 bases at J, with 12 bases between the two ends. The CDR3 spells CAISEGQELYEQYF. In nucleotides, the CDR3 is TGTGCCATCAGTGAAGGGCAGGAACTCTACGAGCAGTACTTC.

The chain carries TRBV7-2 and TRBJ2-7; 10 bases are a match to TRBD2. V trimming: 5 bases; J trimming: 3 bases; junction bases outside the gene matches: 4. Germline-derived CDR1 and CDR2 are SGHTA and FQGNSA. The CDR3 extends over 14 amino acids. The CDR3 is CASSNSGGHYEQYF. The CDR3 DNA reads TGTGCCAGCAGCAATAGCGGGGGGCACTACGAGCAGTACTTC. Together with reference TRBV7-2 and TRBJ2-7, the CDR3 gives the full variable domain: GAGVSQSPSNKVTEKGKDVELRCDPISGHTALYWYRQSLGQGLEFLIYFQGNSAPDKSGLPSDRFSAERTGGSVSTLTIQRTQQEDSAVYLCASSNSGGHYEQYFGPGTRLTVT.

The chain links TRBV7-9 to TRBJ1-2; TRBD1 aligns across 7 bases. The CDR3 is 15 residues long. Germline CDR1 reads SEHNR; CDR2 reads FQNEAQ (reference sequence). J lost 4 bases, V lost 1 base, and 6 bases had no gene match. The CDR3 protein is CASSLGSDRVYGYTF. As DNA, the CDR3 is TGTGCCAGCAGCTTAGGGAGTGACAGGGTCTATGGCTACACCTTC.

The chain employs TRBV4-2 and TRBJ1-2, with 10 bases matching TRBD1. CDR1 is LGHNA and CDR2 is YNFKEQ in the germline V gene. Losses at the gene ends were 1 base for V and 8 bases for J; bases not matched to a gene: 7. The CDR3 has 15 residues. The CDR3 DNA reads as TGTGCCAGCAGCCAAGCCGGGACAGGGGAACTCGGCTACACCTTC. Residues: CASSQAGTGELGYTF.

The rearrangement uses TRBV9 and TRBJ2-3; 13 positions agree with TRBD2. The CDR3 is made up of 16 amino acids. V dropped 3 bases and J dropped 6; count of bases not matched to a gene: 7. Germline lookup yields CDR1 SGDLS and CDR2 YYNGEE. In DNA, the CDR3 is TGTGCCAGCAGCGCGAGGGGACTAGCGGGGAGCGATACGCAGTATTTT. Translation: CASSARGLAGSDTQYF.

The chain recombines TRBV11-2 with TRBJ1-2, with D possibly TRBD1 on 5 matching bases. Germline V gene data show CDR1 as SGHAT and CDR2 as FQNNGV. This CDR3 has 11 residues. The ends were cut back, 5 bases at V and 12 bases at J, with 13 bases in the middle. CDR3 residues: CASSGGGGDTF. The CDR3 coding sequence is TGTGCCAGCAGCGGAGGTGGGGGGGACACCTTC.

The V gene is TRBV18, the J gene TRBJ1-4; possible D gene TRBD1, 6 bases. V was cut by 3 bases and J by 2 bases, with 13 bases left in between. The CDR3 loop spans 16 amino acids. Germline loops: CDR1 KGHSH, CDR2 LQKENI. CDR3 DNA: TGTGCCAGCTCACCGAGAAGGGGGGACACTAATGAAAAACTGTTTTTT. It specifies CASSPRRGDTNEKLFF.

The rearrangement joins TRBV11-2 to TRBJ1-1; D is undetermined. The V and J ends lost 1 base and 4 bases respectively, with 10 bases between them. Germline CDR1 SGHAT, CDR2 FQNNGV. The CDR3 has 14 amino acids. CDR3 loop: CASSLAYGGTEAFF. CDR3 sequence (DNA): TGTGCCAGCAGCTTAGCGTACGGAGGCACTGAAGCTTTCTTT.

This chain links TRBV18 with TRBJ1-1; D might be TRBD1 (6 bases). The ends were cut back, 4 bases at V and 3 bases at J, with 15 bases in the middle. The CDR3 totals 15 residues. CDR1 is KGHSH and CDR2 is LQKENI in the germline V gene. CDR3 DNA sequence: TGTGCCAGCTCACTACAGACAGGTCAGCACACTGAAGCTTTCTTT. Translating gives CASSLQTGQHTEAFF.

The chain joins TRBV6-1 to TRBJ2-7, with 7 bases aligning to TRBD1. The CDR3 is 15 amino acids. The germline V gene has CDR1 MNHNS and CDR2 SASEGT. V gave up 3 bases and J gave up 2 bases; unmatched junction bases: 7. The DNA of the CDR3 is TGTGCCAGCAGTGAGTGGGAAGGGGGCACCTACGAGCAGTACTTC. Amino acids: CASSEWEGGTYEQYF.

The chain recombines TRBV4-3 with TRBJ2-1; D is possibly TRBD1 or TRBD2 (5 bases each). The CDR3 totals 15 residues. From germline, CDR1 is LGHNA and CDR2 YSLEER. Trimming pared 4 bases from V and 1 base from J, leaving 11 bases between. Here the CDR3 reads CASSRGVMSYNEQFF. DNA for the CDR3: TGCGCCAGCAGCCGAGGGGTTATGTCCTACAATGAGCAGTTCTTC.

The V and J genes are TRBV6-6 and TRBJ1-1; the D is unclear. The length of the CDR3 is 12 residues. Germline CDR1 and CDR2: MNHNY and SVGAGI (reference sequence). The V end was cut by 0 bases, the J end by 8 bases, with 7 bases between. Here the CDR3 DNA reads TGTGCCAGCAGTTACTCGACCCAAGAAGCTTTCTTT. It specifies CASSYSTQEAFF.

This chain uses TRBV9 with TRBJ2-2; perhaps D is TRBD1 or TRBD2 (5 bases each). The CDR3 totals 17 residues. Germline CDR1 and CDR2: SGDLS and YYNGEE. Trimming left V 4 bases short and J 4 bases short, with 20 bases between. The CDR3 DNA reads TGTGCCAGCAGCCAAAAGCACAGGACCGCGGGCACCGGGGAGCTGTTTTTT. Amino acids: CASSQKHRTAGTGELFF.

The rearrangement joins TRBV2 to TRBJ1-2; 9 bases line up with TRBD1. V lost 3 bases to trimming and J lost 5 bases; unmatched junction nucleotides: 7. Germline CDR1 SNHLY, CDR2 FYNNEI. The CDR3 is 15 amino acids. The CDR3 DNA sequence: TGTGCCAGCAGTGAGGGGGGGACAGGGAGGTATGGCTACACCTTC. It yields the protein CASSEGGTGRYGYTF.

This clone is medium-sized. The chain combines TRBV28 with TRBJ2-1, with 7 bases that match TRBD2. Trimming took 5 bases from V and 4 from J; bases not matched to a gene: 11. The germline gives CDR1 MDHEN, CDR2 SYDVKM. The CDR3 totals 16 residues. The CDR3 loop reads CASSPLRGGSYNEQFF. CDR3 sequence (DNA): TGTGCCAGCAGTCCACTGCGGGGAGGGAGTTACAATGAGCAGTTCTTC.

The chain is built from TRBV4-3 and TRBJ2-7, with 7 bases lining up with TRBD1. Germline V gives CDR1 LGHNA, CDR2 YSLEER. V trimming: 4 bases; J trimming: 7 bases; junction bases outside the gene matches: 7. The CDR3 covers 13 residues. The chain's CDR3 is CASSPRTGREQYF. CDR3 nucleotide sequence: TGCGCCAGCAGCCCCCGGACAGGACGGGAGCAGTACTTC.

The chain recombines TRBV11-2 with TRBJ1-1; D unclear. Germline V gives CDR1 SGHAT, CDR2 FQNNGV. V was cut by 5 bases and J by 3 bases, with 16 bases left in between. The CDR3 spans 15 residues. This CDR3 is CASSRHPTGDTEAFF. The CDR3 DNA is TGTGCCAGCAGCCGTCACCCAACCGGCGACACTGAAGCTTTCTTT.

The CDR3 sequence is CASSLAGADTQYF. The CDR3 DNA reads TGCGCCAGCAGCTTGGCTGGGGCAGATACGCAGTATTTT. V is TRBV5-1 and J is TRBJ2-3; D is unresolved. The CDR3 covers 13 residues. Deletions cut 0 bases from V and 4 bases from J, with 6 bases between. Per the germline V gene, CDR1 is SGHRS and CDR2 is YFSETQ. The full variable domain, rest sourced from reference TRBV5-1 and TRBJ2-3, is KAGVTQTPRYLIKTRGQQVTLSCSPISGHRSVSWYQQTPGQGLQFLFEYFSETQRNKGNFPGRFSGRQFSNSRSEMNVSTLELGDSALYLCASSLAGADTQYFGPGTRLTVL.

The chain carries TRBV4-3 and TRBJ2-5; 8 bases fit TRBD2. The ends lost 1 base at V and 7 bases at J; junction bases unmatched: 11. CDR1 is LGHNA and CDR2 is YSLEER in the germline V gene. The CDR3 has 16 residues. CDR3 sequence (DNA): TGCGCCAGCAGCCAAGCCGGGGGGGATTCGATGGGGACCCAGTACTTC. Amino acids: CASSQAGGDSMGTQYF.